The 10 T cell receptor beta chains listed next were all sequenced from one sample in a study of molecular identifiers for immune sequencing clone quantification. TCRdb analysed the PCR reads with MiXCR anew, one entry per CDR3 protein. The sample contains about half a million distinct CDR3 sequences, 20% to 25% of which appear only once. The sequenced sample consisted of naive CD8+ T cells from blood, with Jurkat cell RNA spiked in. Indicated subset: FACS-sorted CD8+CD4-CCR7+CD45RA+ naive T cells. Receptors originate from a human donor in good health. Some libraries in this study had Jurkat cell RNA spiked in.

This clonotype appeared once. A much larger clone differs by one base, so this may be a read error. CDR3 sequence: CASNSGDEQYF. The CDR3, as DNA: TGTGCCAGCAACTCCGGGGACGAGCAGTACTTC. The genes are TRBV7-9 and TRBJ2-7, with D perhaps matching TRBD2 (5 bases). The CDR3 contains 11 residues. Germline V gene lookup returns CDR1 SEHNR and CDR2 FQNEAQ (reference sequence). The V end lost 7 bases, the J end lost 5 bases, and 9 bases lay between the germline ends.

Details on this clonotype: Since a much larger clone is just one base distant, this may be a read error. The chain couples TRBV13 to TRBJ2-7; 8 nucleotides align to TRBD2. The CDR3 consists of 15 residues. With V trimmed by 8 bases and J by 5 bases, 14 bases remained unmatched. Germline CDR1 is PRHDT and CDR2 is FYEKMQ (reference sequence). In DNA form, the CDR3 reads TGTGCCAGCGGCTCAGGCGGGGGCGGGAGGAACGAGCAGTACTTC. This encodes CASGSGGGGRNEQYF. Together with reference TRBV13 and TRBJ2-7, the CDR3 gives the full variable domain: AAGVIQSPRHLIKEKRETATLKCYPIPRHDTVYWYQQGPGQDPQFLISFYEKMQSDKGSIPDRFSAQQFSDYHSELNMSSLELGDSALYFCASGSGGGGRNEQYFGPGTRLTVT.

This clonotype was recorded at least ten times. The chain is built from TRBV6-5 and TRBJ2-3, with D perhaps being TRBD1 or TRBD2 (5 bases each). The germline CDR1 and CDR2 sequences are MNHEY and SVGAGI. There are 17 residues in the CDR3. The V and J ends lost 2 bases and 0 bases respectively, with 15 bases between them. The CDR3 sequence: CASSYDGTFRSTDTQYF. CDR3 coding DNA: TGTGCCAGCAGTTACGACGGGACGTTCAGAAGCACAGATACGCAGTATTTT.

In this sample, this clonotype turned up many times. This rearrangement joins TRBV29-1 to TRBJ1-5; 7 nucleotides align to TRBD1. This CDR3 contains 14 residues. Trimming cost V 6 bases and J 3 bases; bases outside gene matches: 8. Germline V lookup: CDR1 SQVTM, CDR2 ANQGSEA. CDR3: CSVAGTEINQPQHF. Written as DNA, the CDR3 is TGCAGCGTCGCCGGGACAGAGATCAATCAGCCCCAGCATTTT.

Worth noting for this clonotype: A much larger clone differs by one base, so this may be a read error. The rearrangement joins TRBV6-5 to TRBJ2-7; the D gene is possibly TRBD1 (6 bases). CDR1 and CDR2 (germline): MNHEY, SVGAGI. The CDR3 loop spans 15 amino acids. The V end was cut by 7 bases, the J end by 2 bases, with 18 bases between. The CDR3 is CASNSQGSPAYEQYF. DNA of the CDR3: TGTGCCAGCAATTCCCAGGGGAGCCCGGCCTACGAGCAGTACTTC.

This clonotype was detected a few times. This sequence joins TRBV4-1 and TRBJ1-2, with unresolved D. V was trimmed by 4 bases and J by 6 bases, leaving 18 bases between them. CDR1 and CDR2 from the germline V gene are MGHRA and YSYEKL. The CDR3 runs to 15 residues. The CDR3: CASSPPGGGVNGYTF. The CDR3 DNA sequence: TGCGCCAGCAGCCCCCCGGGCGGCGGGGTAAATGGCTACACCTTC.

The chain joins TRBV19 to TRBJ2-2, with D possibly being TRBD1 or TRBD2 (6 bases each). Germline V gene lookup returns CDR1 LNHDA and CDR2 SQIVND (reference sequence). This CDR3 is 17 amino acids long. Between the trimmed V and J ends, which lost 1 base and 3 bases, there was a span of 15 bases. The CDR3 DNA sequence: TGTGCCAGTAGTATAGTTTCCGGGGGCTATTACACCGGGGAGCTGTTTTTT. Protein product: CASSIVSGGYYTGELFF.

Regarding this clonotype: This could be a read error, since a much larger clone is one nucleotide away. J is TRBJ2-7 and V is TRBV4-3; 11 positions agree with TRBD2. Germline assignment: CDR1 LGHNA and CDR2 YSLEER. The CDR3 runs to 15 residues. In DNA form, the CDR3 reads TGCGCCATCAGCCCCGGGACTAGCGGACCCTACGAGCAGTACTTC. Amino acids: CAISPGTSGPYEQYF.

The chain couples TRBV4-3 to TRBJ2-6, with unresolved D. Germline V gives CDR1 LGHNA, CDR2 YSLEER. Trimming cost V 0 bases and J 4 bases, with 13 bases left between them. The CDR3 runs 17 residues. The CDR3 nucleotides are TGCGCCAGCAGCCAAGATCGGGCCGGCTTCGGGGCCAACGTCCTGACTTTC. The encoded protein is CASSQDRAGFGANVLTF.

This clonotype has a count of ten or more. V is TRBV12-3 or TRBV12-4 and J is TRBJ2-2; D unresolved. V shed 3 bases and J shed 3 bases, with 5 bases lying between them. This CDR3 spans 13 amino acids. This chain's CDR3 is CASSFLYTGELFF. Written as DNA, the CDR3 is TGTGCCAGCAGTTTCCTGTACACCGGGGAGCTGTTTTTT.